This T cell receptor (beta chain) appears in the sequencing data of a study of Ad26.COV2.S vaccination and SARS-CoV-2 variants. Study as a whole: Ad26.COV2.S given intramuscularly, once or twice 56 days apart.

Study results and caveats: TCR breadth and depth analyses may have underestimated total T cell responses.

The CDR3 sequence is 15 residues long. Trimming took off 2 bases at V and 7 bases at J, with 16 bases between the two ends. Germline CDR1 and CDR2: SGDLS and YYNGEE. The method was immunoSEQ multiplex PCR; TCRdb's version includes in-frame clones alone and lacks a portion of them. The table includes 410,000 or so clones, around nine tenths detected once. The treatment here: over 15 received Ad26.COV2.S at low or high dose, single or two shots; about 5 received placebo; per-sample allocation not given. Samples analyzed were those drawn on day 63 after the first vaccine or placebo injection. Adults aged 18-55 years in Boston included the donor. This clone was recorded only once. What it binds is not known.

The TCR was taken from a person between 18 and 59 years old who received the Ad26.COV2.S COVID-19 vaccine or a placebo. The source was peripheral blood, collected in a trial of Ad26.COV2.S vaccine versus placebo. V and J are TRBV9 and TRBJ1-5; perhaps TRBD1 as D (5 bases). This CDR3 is CASSVEGRSEQPQHF. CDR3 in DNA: TGTGCCAGCAGCGTGGAGGGACGTTCTGAACAGCCCCAGCATTTT.